This T cell receptor (beta chain) was sequenced during a study of cytomegalovirus exposure and HLA in healthy donors. Germline values: CDR1 MNHEY, CDR2 SMNVEV (reference sequence). V was shortened by 6 bases and J by 6 bases, with 15 bases between the two germline ends. The CDR3 runs to 14 residues. Amplification used 60 Vbeta primers and 13 Jbeta primers. The method was immunoSEQ multiplex PCR; TCRdb's version includes in-frame clones alone and lacks a portion of them. The data show roughly 100,000 clones, about 81% seen once. Study outcomes and limitations: A later analysis revealed that TCR association rates differed between HLA loci, peaking at DRB1 and bottoming out at HLA-C.

As to this clone: Antigen: not known.

This chain links TRBV27 with TRBJ2-1, with D perhaps matching TRBD1 (5 bases). The origin of this receptor is a male donor in good health and CMV-seropositive. Sequencing input: PBMCs. DNA of the CDR3: TGTGCCAGCAGATACGGTGGACAAGGCAATGAGCAGTTCTTC. This gives the protein CASRYGGQGNEQFF.